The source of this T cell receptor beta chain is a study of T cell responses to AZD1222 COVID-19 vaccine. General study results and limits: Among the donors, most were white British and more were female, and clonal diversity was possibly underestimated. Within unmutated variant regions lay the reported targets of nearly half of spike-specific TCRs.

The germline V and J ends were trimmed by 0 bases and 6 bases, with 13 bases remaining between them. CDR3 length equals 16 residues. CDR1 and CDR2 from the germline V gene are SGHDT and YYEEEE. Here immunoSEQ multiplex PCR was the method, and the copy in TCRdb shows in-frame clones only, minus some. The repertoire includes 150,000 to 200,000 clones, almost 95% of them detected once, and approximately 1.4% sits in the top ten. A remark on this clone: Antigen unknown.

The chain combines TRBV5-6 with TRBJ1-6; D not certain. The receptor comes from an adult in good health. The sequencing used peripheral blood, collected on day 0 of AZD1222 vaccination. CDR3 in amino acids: CASSLGRTRINSPLHF. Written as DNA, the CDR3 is TGTGCCAGCAGCTTGGGCAGGACCCGTATTAATTCACCCCTCCACTTT.